Sequencing of this T cell receptor (beta chain) was carried out in a study of T cells in Graves' hyperthyroidism and ophthalmopathy. General study results and limits: Blood held most thyroid clonotypes expanded above 0.001 frequency. Patients with ophthalmopathy were separated from those with stable hyperthyroidism by a 13 V-J model.

This CDR3 has 14 residues. CDR1 is ENHRY, CDR2 SYGVKD, per germline. V lost 8 bases and J lost 5; bases outside the gene matches: 10. Calling Graves' hyperthyroidism stable meant ophthalmopathy did not progress within 18 months. Hyperthyroidism had been newly diagnosed in patients aged 18 to 65, and its duration was under 2 months. There are many counts of this clonotype. Its cognate antigen is unknown. Researchers took RNA transcripts and amplified the TCR beta CDR3 regions from them. The HTBI set primed first-round TCR CDR3 RT-PCR. TCRdb re-analysed the multiplex PCR reads in MiXCR, keeping a single row per CDR3 protein. The sample yields approximately 590,000 distinct CDR3 sequences, approximately 15% seen once.

This clonotype was sampled from a woman between 25 and 40 years old with Graves' hyperthyroidism. Sequencing input: blood. The V gene is TRBV10-3, the J gene TRBJ2-7; 9 nucleotides agree with TRBD1. In DNA form, the CDR3 reads TGTGCCATCGATCGAGGACAGGGGATCGACGAGCAGTACTTC. Protein: CAIDRGQGIDEQYF.